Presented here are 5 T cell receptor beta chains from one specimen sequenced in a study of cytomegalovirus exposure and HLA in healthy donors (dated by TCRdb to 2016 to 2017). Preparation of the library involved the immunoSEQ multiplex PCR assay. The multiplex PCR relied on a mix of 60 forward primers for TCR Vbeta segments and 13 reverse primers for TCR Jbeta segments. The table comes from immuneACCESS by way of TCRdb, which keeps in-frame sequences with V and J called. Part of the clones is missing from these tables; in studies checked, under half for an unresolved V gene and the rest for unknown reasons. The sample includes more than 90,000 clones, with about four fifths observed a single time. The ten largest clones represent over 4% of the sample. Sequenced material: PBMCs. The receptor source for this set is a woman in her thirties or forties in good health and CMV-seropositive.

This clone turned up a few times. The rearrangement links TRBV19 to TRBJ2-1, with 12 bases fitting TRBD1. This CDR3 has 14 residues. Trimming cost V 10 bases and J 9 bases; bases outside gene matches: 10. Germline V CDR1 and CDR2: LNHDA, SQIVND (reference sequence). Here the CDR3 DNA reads TGTGCCACCACCTCCGGGACAGGGGGCGGTGAGCAGTTCTTC. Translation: CATTSGTGGGEQFF.

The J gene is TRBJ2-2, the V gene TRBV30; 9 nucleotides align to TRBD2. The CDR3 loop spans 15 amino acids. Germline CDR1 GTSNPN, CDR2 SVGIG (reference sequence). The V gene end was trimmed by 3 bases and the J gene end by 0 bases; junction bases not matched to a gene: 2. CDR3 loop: CAWRSGRSNTGELFF. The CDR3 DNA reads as TGTGCCTGGAGAAGCGGGAGGTCGAACACCGGGGAGCTGTTTTTT.

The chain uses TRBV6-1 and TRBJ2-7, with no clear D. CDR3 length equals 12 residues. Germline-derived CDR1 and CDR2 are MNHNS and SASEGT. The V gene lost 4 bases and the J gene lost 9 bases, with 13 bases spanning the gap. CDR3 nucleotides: TGTGCCAGCAGTGTTTCCGGCGGTGTGCAGTACTTC. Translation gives CASSVSGGVQYF.

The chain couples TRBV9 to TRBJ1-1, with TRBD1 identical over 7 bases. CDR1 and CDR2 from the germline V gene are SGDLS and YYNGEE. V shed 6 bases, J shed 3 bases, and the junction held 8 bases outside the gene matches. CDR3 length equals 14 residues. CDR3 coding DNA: TGTGCCAGCACTAAGGGGGCCTCAGACACTGAAGCTTTCTTT. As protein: CASTKGASDTEAFF.

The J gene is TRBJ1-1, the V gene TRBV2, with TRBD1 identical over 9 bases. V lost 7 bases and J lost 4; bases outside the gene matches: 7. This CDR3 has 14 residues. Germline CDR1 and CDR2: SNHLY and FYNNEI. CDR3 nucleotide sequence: TGTGCCAGCACCGTACAGGGGGCTTTCACTGAAGCTTTCTTT. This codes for CASTVQGAFTEAFF.